The 14 T cell receptor beta chains presented below share a single source sample, sequenced in a study of blood T cell repertoires in COVID-19. The repertoire was sequenced with immunoSEQ multiplex PCR; TCRdb's copy has only in-frame clones and lacks some. The table shows around 220,000 clones, with around 87% occurring only once. What was sequenced was PBMCs or T cells enriched from blood (not recorded which). The receptors were sampled from a man aged 25 to 45 who had been exposed to COVID-19.

V is TRBV30 and J is TRBJ1-2; 8 nucleotides agree with TRBD1. The CDR3 covers 13 residues. J lost 4 bases, V lost 8 bases, and 9 bases had no gene match. Germline V gene lookup returns CDR1 GTSNPN and CDR2 SVGIG (reference sequence). The chain's CDR3 is CAIPTGASYGYTF. The CDR3 nucleotides are TGTGCCATTCCGACAGGGGCATCCTATGGCTACACCTTC.

This clone has just a few counts. The V call is TRBV5-4, the J call TRBJ2-5; 12 bases fit TRBD2. V was pared by 0 bases and J by 4 bases, with 7 bases of the junction left unmatched. The V gene's germline CDR1 is SGHNT and CDR2 YYREEE (reference sequence). The CDR3 is 17 amino acids. The CDR3 coding sequence is TGTGCCAGCAGCTTGGGGTTACTAGCGGGGGGTTCAGAGACCCAGTACTTC. Its protein product is CASSLGLLAGGSETQYF. The full variable domain, rest sourced from reference TRBV5-4 and TRBJ2-5, is ETGVTQSPTHLIKTRGQQVTLRCSSQSGHNTVSWYQQALGQGPQFIFQYYREEENGRGNFPPRFSGLQFPNYSSELNVNALELDDSALYLCASSLGLLAGGSETQYFGPGTRLLVL.

This chain uses TRBV5-1 with TRBJ1-1; 10 bases are a match to TRBD1. Germline-derived CDR1 and CDR2 are SGHRS and YFSETQ. Germline trimming cut 4 bases from V and 10 bases from J; bases unmatched to any gene: 4. CDR3 length equals 12 residues. CDR3: CASSGTGARAFF. The DNA of the CDR3 is TGCGCCAGCAGCGGGACAGGGGCCAGAGCTTTCTTT.

V gene TRBV9 combines with J gene TRBJ2-5; the D is unclear. Trimming took off 0 bases at V and 5 bases at J, with 14 bases between the two ends. The CDR3 loop spans 15 amino acids. From germline, CDR1 is SGDLS and CDR2 YYNGEE. The CDR3 loop is CASSVGGSPRETQYF. CDR3 nucleotides: TGTGCCAGCAGCGTAGGTGGTTCTCCTCGGGAGACCCAGTACTTC.

The rearrangement uses TRBV2 and TRBJ1-2; 7 nucleotides align to TRBD1. The germline CDR1 and CDR2 sequences are SNHLY and FYNNEI. This CDR3 is built from 13 residues. With 6 bases clipped from V and 2 bases from J, the junction kept 3 bases outside the gene matches. CDR3 bases: TGTGCCAGCAGGAGGGACAGCAACTATGGCTACACCTTC. Its protein is CASRRDSNYGYTF.

The rearrangement joins TRBV5-5 to TRBJ1-2; D is undetermined. The CDR3 contains 17 residues. CDR1 and CDR2 (germline): SGHKS, YYEKEE (reference sequence). V lost 0 bases and J 0 bases, leaving 15 bases between the germline ends. The CDR3 bases are TGTGCCAGCAGCTTGGCCGGCAGTCCCGCGGCTAACTATGGCTACACCTTC. Translation: CASSLAGSPAANYGYTF.

The chain uses TRBV2 and TRBJ2-4, with a tentative D call TRBD2 (5 bases). Trimming left V 3 bases short and J 8 bases short, with 11 bases between. The length of the CDR3 is 13 residues. Germline loops: CDR1 SNHLY, CDR2 FYNNEI. Here the CDR3 reads CASSEVGRDIQYF. DNA for the CDR3: TGTGCCAGCAGTGAGGTAGGGCGGGACATTCAGTACTTC.

This chain joins TRBV5-1 and TRBJ2-1; 9 bases are shared with TRBD2. Germline trimming cut 0 bases from V and 7 bases from J; bases unmatched to any gene: 14. The CDR3 sequence is 18 residues long. CDR1 is SGHRS and CDR2 is YFSETQ in the germline V gene. The CDR3 DNA reads as TGCGCCAGCAGCTTGGGAGAGCGGGGGGTAGGTGTTAGGAATGAGCAGTTCTTC. It encodes CASSLGERGVGVRNEQFF.

The chain carries TRBV11-2 and TRBJ2-2; D might be TRBD1 (6 bases). The germline V and J ends were trimmed by 8 bases and 7 bases, with 8 bases remaining between them. The CDR3 is 11 residues long. Germline CDR1 and CDR2: SGHAT and FQNNGV. The CDR3 nucleotides are TGTGCCAGCTACAGGGACGGGGAGCTGTTTTTT. Encoded protein: CASYRDGELFF.

The chain links TRBV6-5 to TRBJ1-3; 8 bases map to TRBD1. The CDR3 spans 14 residues. J was trimmed by 4 bases and V by 7 bases; bases with no gene match: 6. Per germline, CDR1 MNHEY and CDR2 SVGAGI. The CDR3 sequence is CASTQTGGGNTIYF. CDR3 nucleotides: TGTGCCAGCACTCAAACAGGGGGAGGAAACACCATATATTTT.

This clone was recorded once. The chain combines TRBV2 with TRBJ2-1; a weak D match, TRBD1 (7 bases). Germline V gives CDR1 SNHLY, CDR2 FYNNEI. Trimming cost V 5 bases and J 0 bases, with 11 bases left between them. The CDR3 loop spans 15 amino acids. CDR3 DNA sequence: TGTGCCAGCAGTCAGGGGGGAAGCTCCTACAATGAGCAGTTCTTC. Translated: CASSQGGSSYNEQFF.

CDR3 in amino acids: CASSLKALAGNSGELFF. In nucleotides, the CDR3 is TGTGCCAGCAGCTTGAAGGCACTAGCGGGGAATTCCGGGGAGCTGTTTTTT. J is TRBJ2-2 and V is TRBV5-4; 10 bases are a match to TRBD2. V dropped 1 base and J dropped 6; count of bases not matched to a gene: 9. Looked up from germline, CDR1 is SGHNT and CDR2 is YYREEE (reference sequence). The CDR3 loop spans 17 amino acids. Full variable domain (rest looked up from reference TRBV5-4 and TRBJ2-2): ETGVTQSPTHLIKTRGQQVTLRCSSQSGHNTVSWYQQALGQGPQFIFQYYREEENGRGNFPPRFSGLQFPNYSSELNVNALELDDSALYLCASSLKALAGNSGELFFGEGSRLTVL.

The CDR3 sequence: CASSQDNLPGDSGNTIYF. CDR3 DNA sequence: TGCGCCAGCAGCCAAGATAACTTGCCAGGGGACTCTGGAAACACCATATATTTT. The V gene is TRBV4-3, the J gene TRBJ1-3; tentative D call: TRBD1 (6 bases). V was pared by 0 bases and J by 0 bases, with 15 bases between. The V gene's germline CDR1 is LGHNA and CDR2 YSLEER. This CDR3 has 18 amino acids.

V is TRBV21-1 and J is TRBJ2-1; the table's D gene call, TRBD2, was not cross checked with the DNA. TRBV21-1 is a documented pseudogene. The CDR3 is made up of 22 amino acids. The CDR3 loop is CASSKDSGRLARPRSSYNEQFF. The CDR3 nucleotides read TGTGCCAGCAGCAAAGATTCGGGGAGACTAGCGCGCCCTAGGAGCTCCTACAATGAGCAGTTCTTC.